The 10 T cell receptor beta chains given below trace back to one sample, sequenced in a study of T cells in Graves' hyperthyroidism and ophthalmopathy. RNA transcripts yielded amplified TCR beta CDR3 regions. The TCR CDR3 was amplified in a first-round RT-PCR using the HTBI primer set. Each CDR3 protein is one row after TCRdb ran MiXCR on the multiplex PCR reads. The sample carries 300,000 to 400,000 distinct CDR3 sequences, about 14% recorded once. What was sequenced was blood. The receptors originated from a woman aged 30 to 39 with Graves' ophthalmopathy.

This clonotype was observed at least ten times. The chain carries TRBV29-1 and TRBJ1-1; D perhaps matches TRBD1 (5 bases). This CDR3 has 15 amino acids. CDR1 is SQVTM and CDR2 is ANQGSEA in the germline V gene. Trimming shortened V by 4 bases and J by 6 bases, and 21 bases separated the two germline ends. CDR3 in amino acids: CSVVKGVGRPAEAFF. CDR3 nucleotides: TGCAGCGTTGTCAAAGGGGTCGGACGACCTGCTGAAGCTTTCTTT. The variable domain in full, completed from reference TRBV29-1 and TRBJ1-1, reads SAVISQKPSRDICQRGTSLTIQCQVDSQVTMMFWYRQQPGQSLTLIATANQGSEATYESGFVIDKFPISRPNLTFSTLTVSNMSPEDSSIYLCSVVKGVGRPAEAFFGQGTRLTVV.

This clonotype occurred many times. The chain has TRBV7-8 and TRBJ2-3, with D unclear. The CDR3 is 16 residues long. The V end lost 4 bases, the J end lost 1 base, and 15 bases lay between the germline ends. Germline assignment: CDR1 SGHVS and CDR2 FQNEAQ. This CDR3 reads CASSSQNLGRTDTQYF. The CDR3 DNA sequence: TGTGCCAGCAGCTCTCAGAATCTAGGGCGCACAGATACGCAGTATTTT.

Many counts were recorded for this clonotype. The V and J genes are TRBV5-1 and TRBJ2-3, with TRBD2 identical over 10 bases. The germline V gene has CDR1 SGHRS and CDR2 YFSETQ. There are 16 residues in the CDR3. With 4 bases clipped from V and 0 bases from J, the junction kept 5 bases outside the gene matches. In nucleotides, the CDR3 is TGCGCCAGCAGCATCGATAGCGGGGGGAGCACAGATACGCAGTATTTT. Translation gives CASSIDSGGSTDTQYF.

The DNA of the CDR3 is TGTGCCAGCAGCTTAGTGGGGTCGGTGGGTTCACCCCTCCACTTT. Its translation: CASSLVGSVGSPLHF. The chain is built from TRBV7-2 and TRBJ1-6; no definite D call. The CDR3 runs to 15 residues. Germline CDR1 is SGHTA and CDR2 is FQGNSA. The V end lost 1 base, the J end lost 9 bases, and 13 bases lay between the germline ends.

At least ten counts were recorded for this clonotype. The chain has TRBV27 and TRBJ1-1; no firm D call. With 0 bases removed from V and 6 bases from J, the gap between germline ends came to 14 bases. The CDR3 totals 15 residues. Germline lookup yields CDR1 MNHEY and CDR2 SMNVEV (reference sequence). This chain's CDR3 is CASSLSGQGLSEAFF. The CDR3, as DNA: TGTGCCAGCAGTTTATCGGGCCAAGGGCTATCTGAAGCTTTCTTT.

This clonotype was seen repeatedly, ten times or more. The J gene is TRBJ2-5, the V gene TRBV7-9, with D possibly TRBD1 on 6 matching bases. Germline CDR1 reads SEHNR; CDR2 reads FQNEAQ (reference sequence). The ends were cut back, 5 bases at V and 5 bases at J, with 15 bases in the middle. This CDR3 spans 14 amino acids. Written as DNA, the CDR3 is TGTGCCAGCAGCCTAGGACAGATCCACGAGACCCAGTACTTC. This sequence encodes CASSLGQIHETQYF.

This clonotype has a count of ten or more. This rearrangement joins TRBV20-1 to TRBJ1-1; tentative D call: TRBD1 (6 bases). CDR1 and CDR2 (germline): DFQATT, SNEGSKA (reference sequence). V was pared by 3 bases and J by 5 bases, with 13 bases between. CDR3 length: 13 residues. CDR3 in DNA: TGCAGTGCTAGTGGAGGGGGGGAAACTGAAGCTTTCTTT. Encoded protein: CSASGGGETEAFF.

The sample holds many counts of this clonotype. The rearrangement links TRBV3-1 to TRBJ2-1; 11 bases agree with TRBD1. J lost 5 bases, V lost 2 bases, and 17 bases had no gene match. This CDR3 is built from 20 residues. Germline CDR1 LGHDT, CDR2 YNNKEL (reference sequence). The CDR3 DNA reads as TGTGCCAGCAGCCAATTCGGGAGAGGGACAGGGGGAAGTAGCAACAATGAGCAGTTCTTC. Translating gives CASSQFGRGTGGSSNNEQFF.

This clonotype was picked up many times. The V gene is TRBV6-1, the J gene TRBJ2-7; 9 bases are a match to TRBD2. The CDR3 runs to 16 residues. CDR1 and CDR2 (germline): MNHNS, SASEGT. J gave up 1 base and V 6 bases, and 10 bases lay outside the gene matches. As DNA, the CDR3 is TGTGCCAGCAGGGGTTTAGCGACTAGCGGATCCTACGAGCAGTACTTC. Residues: CASRGLATSGSYEQYF.

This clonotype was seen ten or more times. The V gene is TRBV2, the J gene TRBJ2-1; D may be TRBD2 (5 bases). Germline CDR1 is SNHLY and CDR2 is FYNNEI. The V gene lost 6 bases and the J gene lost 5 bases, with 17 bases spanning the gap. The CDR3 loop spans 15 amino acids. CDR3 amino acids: CASRERTPLNNEQFF. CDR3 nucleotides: TGTGCCAGCAGAGAAAGGACTCCCCTCAACAATGAGCAGTTCTTC.